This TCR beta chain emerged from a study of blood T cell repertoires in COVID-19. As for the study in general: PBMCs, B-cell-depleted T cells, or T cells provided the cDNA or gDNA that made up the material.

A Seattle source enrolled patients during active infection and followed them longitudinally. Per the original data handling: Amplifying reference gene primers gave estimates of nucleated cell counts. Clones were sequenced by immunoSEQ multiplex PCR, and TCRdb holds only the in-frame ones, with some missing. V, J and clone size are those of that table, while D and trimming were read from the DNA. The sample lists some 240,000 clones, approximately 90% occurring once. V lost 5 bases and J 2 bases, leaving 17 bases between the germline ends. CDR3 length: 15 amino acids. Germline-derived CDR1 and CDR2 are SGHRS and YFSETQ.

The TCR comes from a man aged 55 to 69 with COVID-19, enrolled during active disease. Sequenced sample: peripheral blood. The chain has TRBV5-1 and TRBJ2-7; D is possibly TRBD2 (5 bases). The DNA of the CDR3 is TGCGCCAGCAGTCCGGACTCCCCTTTGGCCTACGAGCAGTACTTC. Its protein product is CASSPDSPLAYEQYF.